This T cell receptor (beta chain) was sequenced for a study of siplizumab effects on memory and regulatory T cells. Study results and caveats: Naive T cells were seemingly more diverse than memory cells, and major contributions to the alloresponse seemed to be made by them. Alloreactive sequences that could be traced to unstimulated CD4+ memory cells showed a significant reduction under siplizumab.

Clones were sequenced by immunoSEQ multiplex PCR, and TCRdb holds only the in-frame ones, with some missing. The table lists 70,000 to 100,000 clones, 93% of them singletons. Turning to this clone: As yet, its antigen is unknown.

CDR3 length equals 17 residues. Germline V CDR1 and CDR2: SEHNR, FQNEAQ (reference sequence). Trimming left V 4 bases short and J 5 bases short, with 20 bases between. Sequencing was performed on CD8+ T cells sorted from blood. The TCR was taken from a human donor in good health. The V gene is TRBV7-9, the J gene TRBJ1-4; D is unresolved. In DNA form, the CDR3 reads TGTGCCAGCAGCTCGGAGATGCCTAGGACTGAGAATGAAAAACTGTTTTTT. Residues: CASSSEMPRTENEKLFF.